The clone carrying this T cell receptor beta chain showed up just a few times. The antigen is unknown. The table came from immunoSEQ multiplex PCR; TCRdb's copy has only in-frame clones and leaves some out. The sample contains about 200,000 clones, approximately 82% of which appear only once. The data derive from a study of cytomegalovirus exposure and HLA in healthy donors. Study-wide background: The use of the same platform for the 95 to 150 validation repertoires and the 550 to 850 first-cohort repertoires was reported by a later analysis.

Overall study findings and caveats: The classifier reportedly diagnosed cytomegalovirus status with high sensitivity and specificity. A few chains linked to CMV were shown in vitro to be specific for CMV antigens.

This receptor was taken from a woman between 18 and 30 years old in good health and CMV-seronegative. The sample consisted of PBMCs.

In DNA, the CDR3 is TGTGCCAGCAGTGACAGGGGGTCTTTTGGCTACACCTTC. Its protein product is CASSDRGSFGYTF. The chain recombines TRBV2 with TRBJ1-2; 7 bases are a match to TRBD1. Germline V gives CDR1 SNHLY, CDR2 FYNNEI. The V gene end was trimmed by 3 bases and the J gene end by 7 bases; junction bases not matched to a gene: 5. The CDR3 totals 13 residues.